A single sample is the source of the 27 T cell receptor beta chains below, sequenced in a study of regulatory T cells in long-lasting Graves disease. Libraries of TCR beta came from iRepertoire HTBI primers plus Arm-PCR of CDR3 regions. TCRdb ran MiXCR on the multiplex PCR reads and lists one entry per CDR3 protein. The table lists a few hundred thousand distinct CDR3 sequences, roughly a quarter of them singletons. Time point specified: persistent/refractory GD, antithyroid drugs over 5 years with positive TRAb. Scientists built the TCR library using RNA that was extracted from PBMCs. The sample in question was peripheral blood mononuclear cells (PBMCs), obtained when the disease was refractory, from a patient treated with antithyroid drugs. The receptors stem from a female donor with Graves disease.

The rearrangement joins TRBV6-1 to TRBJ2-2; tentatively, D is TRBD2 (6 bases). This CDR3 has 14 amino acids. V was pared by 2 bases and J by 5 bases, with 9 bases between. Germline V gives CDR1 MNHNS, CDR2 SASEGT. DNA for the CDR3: TGTGCCAGCAGTGAACTGGGGGGAACCGGGGAGCTGTTTTTT. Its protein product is CASSELGGTGELFF.

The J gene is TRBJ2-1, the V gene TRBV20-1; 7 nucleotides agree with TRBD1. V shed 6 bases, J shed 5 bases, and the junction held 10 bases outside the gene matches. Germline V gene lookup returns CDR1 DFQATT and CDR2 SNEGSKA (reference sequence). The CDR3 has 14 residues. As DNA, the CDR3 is TGCAGTGCCCAGACAGGGCAAAGACACAATGAGCAGTTCTTC. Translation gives CSAQTGQRHNEQFF.

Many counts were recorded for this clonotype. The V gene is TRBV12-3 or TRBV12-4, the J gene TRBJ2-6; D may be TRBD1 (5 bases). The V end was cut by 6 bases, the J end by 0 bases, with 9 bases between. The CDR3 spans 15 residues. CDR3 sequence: CASRRDSSGANVLTF. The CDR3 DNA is TGTGCCAGCAGACGCGACAGCTCTGGGGCCAACGTCCTGACTTTC.

The CDR3 nucleotides read TGCAGTGCACTAGGTGGGACGTCTGGGGATCATCAGCCCCAGCATTTT. This encodes CSALGGTSGDHQPQHF. The genes are TRBV20-1 and TRBJ1-5; perhaps TRBD1 as D (5 bases). From germline, CDR1 is DFQATT and CDR2 SNEGSKA (reference sequence). This CDR3 has 16 residues. V was trimmed by 6 bases and J by 5 bases, leaving 23 bases between them.

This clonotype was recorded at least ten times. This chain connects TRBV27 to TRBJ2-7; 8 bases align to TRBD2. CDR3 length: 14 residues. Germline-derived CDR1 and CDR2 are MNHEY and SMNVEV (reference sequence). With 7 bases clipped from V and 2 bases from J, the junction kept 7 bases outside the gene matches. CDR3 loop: CASTASGQTYEQYF. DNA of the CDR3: TGTGCCAGCACCGCTAGCGGGCAAACCTACGAGCAGTACTTC.

The CDR3 sequence is CASSFLSQGDHYGYTF. CDR3 in DNA: TGTGCCAGCAGCTTTTTGTCCCAAGGAGACCACTATGGCTACACCTTC. V and J are TRBV7-9 and TRBJ1-2; unclear D gene. Looked up from germline, CDR1 is SEHNR and CDR2 is FQNEAQ (reference sequence). This CDR3 contains 16 residues. V lost 3 bases to trimming and J lost 3 bases, with 17 bases between them.

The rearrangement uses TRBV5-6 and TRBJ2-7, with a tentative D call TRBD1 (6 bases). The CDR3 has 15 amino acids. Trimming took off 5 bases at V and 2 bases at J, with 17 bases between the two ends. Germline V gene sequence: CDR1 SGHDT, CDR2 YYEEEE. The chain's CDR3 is CASSHPQGTTYEQYF. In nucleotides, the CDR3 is TGTGCCAGCAGTCATCCCCAGGGGACCACCTACGAGCAGTACTTC.

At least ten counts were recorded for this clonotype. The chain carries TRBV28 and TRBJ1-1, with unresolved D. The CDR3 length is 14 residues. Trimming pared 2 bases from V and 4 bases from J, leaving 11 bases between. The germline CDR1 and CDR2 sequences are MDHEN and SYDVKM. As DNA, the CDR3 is TGTGCCAGCAGTTTAGAGGCGGAGGCCACTGAAGCTTTCTTT. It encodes CASSLEAEATEAFF.

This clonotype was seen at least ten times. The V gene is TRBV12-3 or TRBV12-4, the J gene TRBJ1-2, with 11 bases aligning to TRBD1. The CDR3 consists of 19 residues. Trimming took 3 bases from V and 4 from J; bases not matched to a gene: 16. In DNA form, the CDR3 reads TGTGCCAGCAGTTTCCCAGGACAGGGGGCTTCCCCCGGGACCTATGGCTACACCTTC. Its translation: CASSFPGQGASPGTYGYTF.

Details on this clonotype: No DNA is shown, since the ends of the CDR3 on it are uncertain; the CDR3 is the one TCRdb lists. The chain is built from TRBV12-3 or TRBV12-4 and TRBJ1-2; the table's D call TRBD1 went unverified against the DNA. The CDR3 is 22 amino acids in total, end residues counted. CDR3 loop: CASSLEGARASRYFGPGYGYTF.

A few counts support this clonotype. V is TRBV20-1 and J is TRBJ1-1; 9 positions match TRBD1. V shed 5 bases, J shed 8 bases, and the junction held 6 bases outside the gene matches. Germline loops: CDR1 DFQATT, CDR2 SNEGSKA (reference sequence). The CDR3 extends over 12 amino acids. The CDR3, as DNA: TGCAGTGCTCTGACAGGGGGTAGCGAAGCTTTCTTT. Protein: CSALTGGSEAFF.

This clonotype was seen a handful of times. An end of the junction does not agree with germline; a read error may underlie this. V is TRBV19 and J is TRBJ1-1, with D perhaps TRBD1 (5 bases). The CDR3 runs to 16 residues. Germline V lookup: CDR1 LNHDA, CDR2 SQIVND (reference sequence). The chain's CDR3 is CASGIGQGSAVTEAFF. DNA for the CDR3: TGTGCCAGTGGTATCGGTCAGGGTTCGGCAGTCACTGAAGCTTTCTTT.

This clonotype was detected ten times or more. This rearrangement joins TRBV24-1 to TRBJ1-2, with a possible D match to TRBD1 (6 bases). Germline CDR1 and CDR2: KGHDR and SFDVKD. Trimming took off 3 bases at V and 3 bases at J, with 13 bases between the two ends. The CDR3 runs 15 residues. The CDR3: CATSDPRGEDYGYTF. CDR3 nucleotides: TGTGCCACCAGTGATCCCAGGGGAGAGGACTATGGCTACACCTTC.

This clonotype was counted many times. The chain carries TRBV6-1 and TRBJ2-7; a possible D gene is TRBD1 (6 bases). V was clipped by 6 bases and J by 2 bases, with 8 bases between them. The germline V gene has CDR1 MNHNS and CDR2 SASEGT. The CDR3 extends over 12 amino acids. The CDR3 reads CASSGQTYEQYF. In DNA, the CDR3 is TGTGCCAGCAGCGGACAGACCTACGAGCAGTACTTC.

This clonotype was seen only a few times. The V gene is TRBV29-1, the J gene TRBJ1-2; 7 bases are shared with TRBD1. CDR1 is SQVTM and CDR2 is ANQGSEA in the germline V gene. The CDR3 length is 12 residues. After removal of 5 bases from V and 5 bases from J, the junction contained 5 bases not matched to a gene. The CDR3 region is CSVRQGEYGYTF. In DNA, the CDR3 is TGCAGCGTTAGACAGGGTGAATATGGCTACACCTTC. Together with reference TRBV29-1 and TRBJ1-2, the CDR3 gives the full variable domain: SAVISQKPSRDICQRGTSLTIQCQVDSQVTMMFWYRQQPGQSLTLIATANQGSEATYESGFVIDKFPISRPNLTFSTLTVSNMSPEDSSIYLCSVRQGEYGYTFGSGTRLTVV.

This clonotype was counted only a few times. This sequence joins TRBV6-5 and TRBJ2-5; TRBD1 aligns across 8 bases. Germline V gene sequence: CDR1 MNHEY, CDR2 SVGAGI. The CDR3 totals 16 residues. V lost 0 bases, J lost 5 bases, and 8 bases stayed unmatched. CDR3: CASSYSPTGATETQYF. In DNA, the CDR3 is TGTGCCAGCAGTTACTCGCCGACAGGGGCGACGGAGACCCAGTACTTC.

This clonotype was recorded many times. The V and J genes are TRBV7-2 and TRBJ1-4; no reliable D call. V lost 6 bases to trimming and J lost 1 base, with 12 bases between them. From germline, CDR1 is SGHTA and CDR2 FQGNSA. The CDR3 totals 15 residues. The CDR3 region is CASRYESGTNEKLFF. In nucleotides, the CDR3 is TGTGCCAGCAGATATGAGTCGGGAACTAATGAAAAACTGTTTTTT.

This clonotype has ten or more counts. For the CDR3, the DNA is TGTGCCAGCAACTCGGACGGCATCAACGAGCAGTACTTC. The encoded protein is CASNSDGINEQYF. The chain uses TRBV12-3 or TRBV12-4 and TRBJ2-7; D ambiguous. CDR3 length: 13 amino acids. Trimming left V 7 bases short and J 5 bases short, with 15 bases between.

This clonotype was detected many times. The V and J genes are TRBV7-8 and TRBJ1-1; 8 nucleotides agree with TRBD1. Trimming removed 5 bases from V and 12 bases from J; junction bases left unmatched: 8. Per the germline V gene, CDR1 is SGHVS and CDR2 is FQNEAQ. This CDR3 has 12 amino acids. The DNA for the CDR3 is TGTGCCAGCAGCGAACGGACAGGGTGGTCTTTCTTT. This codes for CASSERTGWSFF.

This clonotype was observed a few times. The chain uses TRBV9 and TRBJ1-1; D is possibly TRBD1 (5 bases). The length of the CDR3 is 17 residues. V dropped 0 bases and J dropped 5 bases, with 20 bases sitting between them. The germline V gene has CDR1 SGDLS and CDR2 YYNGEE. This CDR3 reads CASSVATGGSGLTEAFF. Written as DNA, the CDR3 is TGTGCCAGCAGCGTAGCTACGGGGGGTTCGGGTTTGACTGAAGCTTTCTTT.

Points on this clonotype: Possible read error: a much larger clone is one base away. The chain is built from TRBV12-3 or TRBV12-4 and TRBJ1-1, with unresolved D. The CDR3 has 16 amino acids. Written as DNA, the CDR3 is TGTGCCAGCAGTTACGACCGCCCGGACGTGAACACTAAAGCTTTCTTT. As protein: CASSYDRPDVNTKAFF.

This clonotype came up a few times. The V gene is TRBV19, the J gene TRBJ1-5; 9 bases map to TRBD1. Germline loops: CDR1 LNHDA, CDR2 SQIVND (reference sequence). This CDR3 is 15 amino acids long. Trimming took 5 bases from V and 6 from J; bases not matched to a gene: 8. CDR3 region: CASSPDRGGRQPQHF. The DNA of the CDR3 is TGTGCCAGTAGTCCGGACAGGGGTGGACGTCAGCCCCAGCATTTT.

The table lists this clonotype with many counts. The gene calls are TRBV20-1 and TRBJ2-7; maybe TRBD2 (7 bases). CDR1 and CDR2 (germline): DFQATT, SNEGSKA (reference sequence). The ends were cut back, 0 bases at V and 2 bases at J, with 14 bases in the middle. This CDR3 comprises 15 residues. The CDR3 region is CSAREKGGAPYEQYF. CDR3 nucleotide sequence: TGCAGTGCTAGAGAGAAAGGGGGGGCTCCCTACGAGCAGTACTTC.

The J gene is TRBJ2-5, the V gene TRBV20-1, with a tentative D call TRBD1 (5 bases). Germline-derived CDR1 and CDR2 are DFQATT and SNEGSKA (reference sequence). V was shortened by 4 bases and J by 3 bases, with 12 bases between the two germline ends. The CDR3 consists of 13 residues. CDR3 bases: TGCAGTGCTACCGGACAAATCAAAGAGACCCAGTACTTC. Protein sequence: CSATGQIKETQYF.

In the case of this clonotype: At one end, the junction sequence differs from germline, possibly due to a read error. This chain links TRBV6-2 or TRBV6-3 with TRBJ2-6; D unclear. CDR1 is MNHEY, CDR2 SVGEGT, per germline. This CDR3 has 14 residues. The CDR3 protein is CAGSRHTGANVLTF. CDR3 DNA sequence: TGTGCCGGCAGTCGTCATACTGGGGCCAACGTCCTGACTTTC.

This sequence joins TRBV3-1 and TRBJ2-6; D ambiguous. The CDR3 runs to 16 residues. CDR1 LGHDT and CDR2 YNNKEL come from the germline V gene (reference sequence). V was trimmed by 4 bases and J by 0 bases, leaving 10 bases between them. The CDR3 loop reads CASSPQLSSGANVLTF. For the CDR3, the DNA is TGTGCCAGCAGCCCTCAGCTAAGCTCTGGGGCCAACGTCCTGACTTTC. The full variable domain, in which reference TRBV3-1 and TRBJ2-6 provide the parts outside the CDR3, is DTAVSQTPKYLVTQMGNDKSIKCEQNLGHDTMYWYKQDSKKFLKIMFSYNNKELIINETVPNRFSPKSPDKAHLNLHINSLELGDSAVYFCASSPQLSSGANVLTFGAGSRLTVL.

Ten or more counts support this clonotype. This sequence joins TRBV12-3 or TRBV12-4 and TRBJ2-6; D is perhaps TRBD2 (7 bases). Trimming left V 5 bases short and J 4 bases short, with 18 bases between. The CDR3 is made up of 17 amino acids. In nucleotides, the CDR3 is TGTGCCAGCAGTCCCCTTGGGGGGGCCCTGGGGGCCAACGTCCTGACTTTC. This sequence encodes CASSPLGGALGANVLTF.